A single T cell receptor beta chain is shown here with its context. This clonotype was detected many times. Its cognate antigen has yet to be identified. No clone much larger than this one lies a single base away; base qualities are absent. Read against the paper, the sample's time point label means: newly diagnosed GD, antithyroid drugs for less than 3 months. RNA was extracted from PBMCs in TRIzol for both TCR sequencing and RNA sequencing. Graves' disease was diagnosed according to American Thyroid Association guidelines. Recruitment of patients was carried out at an endocrinology department in Xi'an, China. From each patient, roughly 9 milliliters of peripheral blood was collected into an EDTA anticoagulant tube. Ficoll Paque Plus density gradient separation was used to isolate PBMCs, and no additional T cell sorting was done. An Agilent 2100 Bioanalyzer and agarose gel were used to check RNA quality, and a NanoDrop 2000 was used to measure RNA concentration.

The data were taken from a study of regulatory T cells in long-lasting Graves disease (dated by TCRdb to the early 2020s). Looking at the study overall: Antithyroid drugs had been taken for less than 3 months by newly diagnosed Graves' disease patients. Persistent Graves' disease patients were compared with newly diagnosed Graves' disease patients by peripheral blood TCR sequencing and RNA sequencing. A total of roughly 35 samples underwent TCR sequencing: around 13 from persistent and about 20 from newly diagnosed Graves' disease patients. The study took place in China and was registered as a clinical trial. Study-wide findings and limitations: Peripheral blood alone was examined, since thyroid tissue, which constituted the primary lesion, could not be accessed. A larger number of public clonotypes was shared among persistent patients (approximately 2,500) than among newly diagnosed patients (roughly 980). The authors noted that the small sample size was a limitation that may lower accuracy. Compared with newly diagnosed patients, persistent Graves' disease patients had lower TCR Shannon entropy and fewer highly expanded clones, which suggests clonal expansion. Sequencing and analysis were limited to the TCR beta chain.

The library was made by multiplex PCR. Data came from an Illumina HiSeq 4000. CDR3 regions were amplified by Arm-PCR with iRepertoire HTBI primers to construct TCR beta libraries. Gel purification was performed on PCR products prior to sequencing. For the original study's pipeline: A total of some 60 TRBV and approximately 15 TRBJ segments were identified across samples and were used for gene usage analysis of CDR3 amino acid clonotypes. Filtered high-quality paired reads were merged into contigs using COPE and FqMerger. BLAST was used to align contigs to the IMGT TRBV, TRBD and TRBJ reference genes, and CDR3 was defined following IMGT. Highly expanded clones were defined as clonotypes with a frequency above 0.1%. Shannon entropy served as the measure of repertoire diversity, while the Gini coefficient captured V-J evenness. A clonotype was considered public if more than one individual shared it. The public sequencing data were trimmed at Q25 with fastp and processed into clonotypes with MiXCR by TCRdb, which kept only in-frame beta chains. Each entry merges the rows of one CDR3 protein and shows their most common DNA and genes. TCRdb, not the original authors, processed these V and J calls. In all, the sample holds some 340,000 distinct CDR3 sequences, and about an eighth of those were seen once. The ten biggest clones cover 15% to 20% of the sample.

The data also belong to a second study, concerning T cells in Graves' hyperthyroidism and ophthalmopathy. The other study reports the following: Stable Graves' hyperthyroidism was defined as the absence of progression to ophthalmopathy over 18 months of follow-up. Hyperthyroidism patients were newly diagnosed, had a disease duration of under 2 months, and were aged 18 to 65 years. Exclusion was applied to patients with uncontrolled infections, other autoimmune diseases, pregnancy or lactation. Diagnoses were established on the basis of clinical symptoms, serum thyroxine and TRAb, thyroid ultrasound, and orbital computed tomography. The TCR CDR3 was subjected to a first round of RT-PCR using the HTBI primer set and the Qiagen OneStep RT-PCR kit. Blood samples also contained most of the expanded thyroid clonotypes (frequency above 0.001), which suggests that blood repertoires may reflect thyroid immune responses. In cross-validation, a model built on a 13 V-J signature told ophthalmopathy apart from stable hyperthyroidism with 85% to 90% sensitivity and about 81% specificity, and in testing the same model reached 80%/75%. During validation, the model predicted progression to ophthalmopathy a median of roughly six months ahead of onset, with more than 55% sensitivity and roughly 72% specificity. To identify distinguishing TCR V-J signatures, a discovery cohort of 90 to 100 patients was used, comprising 40 to 45 with Graves' ophthalmopathy and under 60 with stable Graves' hyperthyroidism. An independent validation cohort of under 20 hyperthyroidism patients and 17 patients who later progressed to ophthalmopathy tested prospective prediction of ophthalmopathy. The 75 to 100 discovery patients were randomly split 7:3 into training and test sets. In addition, the study compared T-cell repertoires in thyroid tissue and in blood from a handful of Graves' hyperthyroidism patients. After sampling, hyperthyroidism patients received methimazole starting at 30 mg daily, and ophthalmopathy patients received high-dose intravenous methylprednisolone. A second multiplex PCR round built the libraries, followed by size selection and purification. Sequencing of the libraries was done on an Illumina HiSeq2000 using paired-end 100 bp reads. SOAPnuke was used to process the raw data, removing reads that contained adapters or uncalled bases, had a mean Phred below 15, or lacked an exact match to the constant primer or identifier. High-quality paired reads were merged with COPE v1.2.5, and unique nucleotide sequences were defined as clonotypes. MiTCR v1.1 was used to align clonotypes to the IMGT TRBV, TRBD and TRBJ reference segments. The analysis was restricted to V-J combinations with a frequency above 0.0001, which together covered just over 99% of the repertoires. A TCS score was defined as the ratio between F50 (clonal expansion) and ExV (chaos), using BLOSUM62-based TCRdist between CDR3 peptides within each V-J. Welch's t-statistics and random forest reduced some 510 V-J features to 13, which were used in a naive Bayes classifier (R e1071). Sample size was not statistically predetermined, and investigators were not blinded to group allocation. The paper describes TCR Vbeta CDR3 sequencing of more than 120 peripheral blood samples, made up of under 50 ophthalmopathy patients, 70 to 75 hyperthyroidism patients and 17 progressor patients.

The sequencing used peripheral blood mononuclear cells (PBMCs), collected at new diagnosis, from a patient treated with antithyroid drugs. This sequence originates from a woman aged 18-30 years with Graves disease. Donor details come from another sample of the same person, matched by shared clones.

DNA sequence: TGTGCCATCAGTGAGCCGGGACAGGAGGGTGAAAAACTGTTTTTT. Its protein product is CAISEPGQEGEKLFF. Recombination linked TRBV10-3 to TRBJ1-4; TRBD1 aligns with 8 central bases. CDR1 and CDR2 were assigned from the germline V gene as ENHRY and SYGVKD. Trimming takes 2 bases off V and 7 bases off J; junction bases not matched to a gene: 6. The CDR3 spans 15 residues, from the cysteine through the phenylalanine. The read is trimmed to its CDR3 DNA, 45 bases read in frame from base 1.